This T cell receptor beta chain was sequenced during a study of CD8 T cells in Susac syndrome. A quantity of about 0.5 to 1 ug RNA underwent reverse transcription using random hexamers. Amplification of TCR beta CDR3 by immunoSEQ multiplex PCR spanned 54 Vbeta and 13 Jbeta. Via MiXCR, TCRdb re-called the immunoSEQ multiplex PCR reads, giving one row per CDR3 protein. The sample carries about 140,000 distinct CDR3 sequences, 95% recorded once. Overall study findings and caveats: The study's TCR sequencing and HLA analysis drew on a certain number of individuals. That number was acknowledged as relatively small.

TCR beta from blood CD8+ and CD4+ T cells was sequenced. Patients having Susac syndrome satisfied recently defined diagnostic criteria for definite or probable disease. With respect to this clonotype: Its antigen is as yet unknown.

The CDR3 totals 12 residues. CDR1 and CDR2 from the germline V gene are GTSNPN and SVGIG (reference sequence). Trimming cost V 1 base and J 0 bases, with 2 bases left between them. The source of this sequence is a human donor with Susac syndrome. Sequencing was done on a sample of CD4+ T cells from PBMCs. V and J are TRBV30 and TRBJ2-3; D ambiguous. For the CDR3, the DNA is TGTGCCTGGAGTGAGAGCACAGATACGCAGTATTTT. Protein product: CAWSESTDTQYF.